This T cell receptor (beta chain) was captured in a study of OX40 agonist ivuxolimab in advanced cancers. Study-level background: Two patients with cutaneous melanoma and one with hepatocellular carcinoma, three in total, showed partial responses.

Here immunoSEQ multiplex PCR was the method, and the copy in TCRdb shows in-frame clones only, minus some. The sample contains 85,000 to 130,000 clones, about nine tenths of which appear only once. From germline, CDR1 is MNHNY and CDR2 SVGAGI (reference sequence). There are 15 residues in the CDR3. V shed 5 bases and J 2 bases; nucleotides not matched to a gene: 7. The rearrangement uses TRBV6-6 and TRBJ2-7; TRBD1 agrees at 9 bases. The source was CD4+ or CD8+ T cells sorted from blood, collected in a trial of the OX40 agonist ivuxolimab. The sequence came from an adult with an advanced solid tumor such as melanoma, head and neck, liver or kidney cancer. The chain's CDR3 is CASSRDRDDTYEQYF. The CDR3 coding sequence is TGTGCCAGCAGTAGGGACAGGGATGACACCTACGAGCAGTACTTC.